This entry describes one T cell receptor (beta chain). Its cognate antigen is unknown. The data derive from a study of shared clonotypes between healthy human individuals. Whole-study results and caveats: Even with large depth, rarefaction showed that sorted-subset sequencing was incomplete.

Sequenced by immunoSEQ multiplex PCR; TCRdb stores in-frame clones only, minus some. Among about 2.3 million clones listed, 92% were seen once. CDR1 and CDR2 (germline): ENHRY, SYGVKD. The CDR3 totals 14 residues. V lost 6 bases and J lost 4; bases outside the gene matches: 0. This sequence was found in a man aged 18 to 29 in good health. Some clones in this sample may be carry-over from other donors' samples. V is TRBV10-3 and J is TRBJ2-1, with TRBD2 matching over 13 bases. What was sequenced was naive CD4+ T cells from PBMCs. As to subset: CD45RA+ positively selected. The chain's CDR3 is CAIRGLAGYNEQFF. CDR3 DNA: TGTGCCATCAGGGGACTAGCGGGGTACAATGAGCAGTTCTTC.